This record covers a single T cell receptor (beta chain). Germline V lookup: CDR1 LGHDT, CDR2 YNNKEL (reference sequence). The junction had 12 bases not matched to a gene; V was cut back by 4 bases and J by 6 bases. The CDR3 is made up of 16 amino acids. This sample is drawn from a study of blood T cell repertoires in COVID-19. About the study: Samples representing acute and convalescent COVID-19 were sourced from the United States, Italy and Spain. PBMCs, B-cell-depleted T cells, or T cells provided the cDNA or gDNA that made up the material.

In the original analysis: Estimation of nucleated cell counts was performed using reference gene primer amplification. Produced via immunoSEQ multiplex PCR; TCRdb's table is partial and in-frame only. The DNA was the basis for D and trimming; V, J and clone size are from that table. The sample consists of about 170,000 clones, about 83% of them appearing once. Specimen: peripheral blood. The gene calls are TRBV3-1 (or the pseudogene TRBV3-2) and TRBJ2-1, with 7 bases lining up with TRBD2. This receptor was taken from a woman between 65 and 79 years old who had recovered from COVID-19. The CDR3 region has the DNA TGTGCCAGCAGCCCCCGCGGGACTACCGGGTCCAATGAGCAGTTCTTC. It specifies CASSPRGTTGSNEQFF.